These 22 T cell receptor beta chains share one sample of origin, sequenced in a study of response to subunit inactivated influenza vaccine. TCRdb reprocessed the RT-PCR reads via MiXCR and lists one record per CDR3 protein. The sample lists about 500,000 distinct CDR3 sequences, approximately 7.2% seen once, with around 13% in the top ten. Here the sequenced sample was PBMCs from blood, taken about 23 months after vaccination. Receptors originate from a man between 50 and 69 years old who received an inactivated influenza vaccine.

The rearrangement joins TRBV29-1 to TRBJ1-2; D is unclear. Germline V lookup: CDR1 SQVTM, CDR2 ANQGSEA. Trimming took off 5 bases at V and 3 bases at J, with 13 bases between the two ends. The CDR3 has 13 amino acids. CDR3 region: CSVQRWSDYGYTF. CDR3 in DNA: TGCAGCGTTCAAAGGTGGTCAGACTATGGCTACACCTTC.

This chain uses TRBV20-1 with TRBJ2-2; TRBD1 matches 8 bases. This CDR3 has 15 amino acids. The V segment lost 1 base and the J segment 6 bases; nucleotides outside the gene matches: 7. CDR1 is DFQATT, CDR2 SNEGSKA, per germline (reference sequence). CDR3 region: CSARGQGAQAGELFF. The CDR3 DNA follows: TGCAGTGCTAGAGGCCAGGGGGCGCAGGCCGGGGAGCTGTTTTTT.

This clonotype was seen many times. The rearrangement links TRBV12-3 or TRBV12-4 to TRBJ2-3; the D gene is possibly TRBD2 (5 bases). This CDR3 contains 12 residues. V lost 6 bases to trimming and J lost 6 bases, with 10 bases between them. The CDR3 sequence: CASSPSRDTQYF. CDR3 DNA: TGTGCCAGCAGCCCTAGCCGGGATACGCAGTATTTT.

This CDR3 reads CASSLSRGLAETQYF. The CDR3 coding sequence is TGCGCCAGCAGCCTTAGCCGGGGACTAGCAGAGACCCAGTACTTC. V and J are TRBV5-1 and TRBJ2-5; 9 bases line up with TRBD2. This CDR3 is 15 amino acids long. In germline, CDR1 is SGHRS, CDR2 YFSETQ. Unmatched junction bases numbered 8, after V lost 4 bases and J lost 4 bases.

This clonotype has only a few counts. Here the CDR3 reads CSVLPAGIGTEAFF. CDR3 nucleotides: TGCAGCGTTCTCCCTGCGGGTATCGGCACTGAAGCTTTCTTT. This sequence joins TRBV29-1 and TRBJ1-1; D is unresolved. The CDR3 has 14 residues. Between the trimmed V and J ends, which lost 5 bases and 4 bases, there was a span of 17 bases. Germline lookup yields CDR1 SQVTM and CDR2 ANQGSEA.

This clonotype was detected many times. J is TRBJ1-2 and V is TRBV10-3; D unresolved. Looked up from germline, CDR1 is ENHRY and CDR2 is SYGVKD. This CDR3 is built from 13 residues. The germline V and J ends were trimmed by 3 bases and 7 bases, with 12 bases remaining between them. This chain's CDR3 is CAISDPGPFGYTF. The CDR3 nucleotides are TGTGCCATCAGTGACCCAGGACCCTTTGGCTACACCTTC.

The table lists this clonotype with a few counts. The genes are TRBV6-2 or TRBV6-3 and TRBJ2-7, with D tentatively TRBD1 (8 bases). From germline, CDR1 is MNHEY and CDR2 SVGEGT. Trimming cost V 6 bases and J 4 bases, with 16 bases left between them. The CDR3 totals 14 residues. CDR3 bases: TGTGCCAGCAGGCGACAGGGGACTAAATACGAGCAGTACTTC. Protein product: CASRRQGTKYEQYF.

This clonotype was detected many times. The chain carries TRBV5-1 and TRBJ2-5, with 8 positions matching TRBD2. From germline, CDR1 is SGHRS and CDR2 YFSETQ. Losses at the gene ends were 4 bases for V and 5 bases for J; bases not matched to a gene: 10. The CDR3 totals 15 residues. This CDR3 reads CASSRLIAGGETQYF. The CDR3 DNA sequence: TGCGCCAGCAGCCGTTTGATCGCGGGGGGTGAGACCCAGTACTTC.

The CDR3 DNA reads as TGCAGTGCTAGAAGGCAAGCATTAGCCAAAAACATTCAGTACTTC. It encodes CSARRQALAKNIQYF. The chain links TRBV20-1 to TRBJ2-4; D remains ambiguous. Germline values: CDR1 DFQATT, CDR2 SNEGSKA (reference sequence). Trimming cost V 2 bases and J 0 bases, with 11 bases left between them. The CDR3 is made up of 15 amino acids.

In this sample, this clonotype turned up a few times. J is TRBJ2-5 and V is TRBV11-3; D gene ambiguous. Trimming cost V 3 bases and J 3 bases, with 8 bases left between them. Germline V gene lookup returns CDR1 SGHNT and CDR2 YENEEA. This CDR3 contains 13 residues. CDR3 protein: CASSFEEKETQYF. The CDR3 DNA sequence: TGTGCCAGCAGCTTTGAGGAAAAAGAGACCCAGTACTTC. Using reference TRBV11-3 and TRBJ2-5 for the parts outside the CDR3, the full variable domain is EAGVVQSPRYKIIEKKQPVAFWCNPISGHNTLYWYLQNLGQGPELLIRYENEEAVDDSQLPKDRFSAERLKGVDSTLKIQPAELGDSAVYLCASSFEEKETQYFGPGTRLLVL.

This clonotype was found once. This rearrangement joins TRBV11-2 to TRBJ2-3; no reliable D call. Trimming took 7 bases from V and 2 from J, leaving 13 bases between them. The CDR3 is made up of 14 amino acids. Germline CDR1 is SGHAT and CDR2 is FQNNGV. CDR3 nucleotide sequence: TGTGCCAGCACCCCTGCCCAAGTCACAGATACGCAGTATTTT. Translated: CASTPAQVTDTQYF.

The chain employs TRBV19 and TRBJ1-5; D unclear. The ends were cut back, 4 bases at V and 6 bases at J, with 10 bases in the middle. Germline CDR1 LNHDA, CDR2 SQIVND (reference sequence). CDR3 length: 13 amino acids. The CDR3 DNA sequence: TGTGCCAGTAGTACAGTAATCGGTCAGCCCCAGCATTTT. Its protein is CASSTVIGQPQHF. Supplemented by reference TRBV19 and TRBJ1-5, the full variable domain reads DGGITQSPKYLFRKEGQNVTLSCEQNLNHDAMYWYRQDPGQGLRLIYYSQIVNDFQKGDIAEGYSVSREKKESFPLTVTSAQKNPTAFYLCASSTVIGQPQHFGDGTRLSIL.

This clonotype was seen a handful of times. The V call is TRBV4-3, the J call TRBJ2-2; D remains unclear. Per germline, CDR1 LGHNA and CDR2 YSLEER. This CDR3 spans 17 amino acids. Trimming removed 0 bases at V and 5 bases at J, with 16 bases between. The CDR3, as DNA: TGCGCCAGCAGCCAAGATCCCCTCGGCAGCGTGACCGGGGAGCTGTTTTTT. Its protein product is CASSQDPLGSVTGELFF.

The gene calls are TRBV19 and TRBJ2-7; 8 positions match TRBD1. Germline V gene lookup returns CDR1 LNHDA and CDR2 SQIVND (reference sequence). Unmatched junction bases numbered 6, after V lost 3 bases and J lost 2 bases. The CDR3 extends over 15 amino acids. CDR3 coding DNA: TGTGCCAGTAGTATCAAGGGGACAGGACCCTACGAGCAGTACTTC. Protein: CASSIKGTGPYEQYF.

This clonotype occurred a few times. This chain connects TRBV20-1 to TRBJ2-3, with no clear D. Germline V gives CDR1 DFQATT, CDR2 SNEGSKA (reference sequence). This CDR3 is 14 amino acids long. Trimming took 3 bases from V and 0 from J, leaving 10 bases between them. The chain's CDR3 is CSARGSISTDTQYF. The CDR3 DNA sequence: TGCAGTGCTAGGGGTAGCATAAGCACAGATACGCAGTATTTT.

The CDR3 coding sequence is TGTGCCAGCAGCCTGCAGGACAGGGTTTTCCACGAGCAGTACTTC. Amino acids: CASSLQDRVFHEQYF. V usage is TRBV28 and J usage is TRBJ2-7; 8 nucleotides line up with TRBD1. The CDR3 is 15 residues long. V lost 6 bases and J lost 5; bases outside the gene matches: 12. Germline V gives CDR1 MDHEN, CDR2 SYDVKM.

This clonotype appeared many times. DNA for the CDR3: TGTGCCAGCAGTTCAAACACGGGACGGTACACAGATACGCAGTATTTT. This translates into CASSSNTGRYTDTQYF. V gene TRBV7-9 combines with J gene TRBJ2-3; D may correspond to TRBD1 or TRBD2 (5 bases each). Looked up from germline, CDR1 is SEHNR and CDR2 is FQNEAQ (reference sequence). This CDR3 spans 16 amino acids. Trimming removed 6 bases from V and 2 bases from J, with 18 bases in between. The variable domain in full, completed from reference TRBV7-9 and TRBJ2-3, reads DTGVSQNPRHKITKRGQNVTFRCDPISEHNRLYWYRQTLGQGPEFLTYFQNEAQLEKSRLLSDRFSAERPKGSFSTLEIQRTEQGDSAMYLCASSSNTGRYTDTQYFGPGTRLTVL.

This clonotype appeared many times. The chain combines TRBV18 with TRBJ1-3, with D maybe TRBD1 (5 bases). Germline CDR1 KGHSH, CDR2 LQKENI. Trimming stripped 3 bases from V and 0 bases from J, with 15 bases between. The CDR3 is made up of 17 amino acids. The CDR3 spells CASSPEQVLHSGNTIYF. CDR3 nucleotides: TGTGCCAGCTCACCGGAACAGGTCTTACACTCTGGAAACACCATATATTTT.

This clonotype was observed a handful of times. V and J are TRBV3-1 and TRBJ1-1; weak D call: TRBD1 (6 bases). The CDR3 sequence is 13 residues long. V was pared by 2 bases and J by 7 bases, with 11 bases between. CDR1 LGHDT and CDR2 YNNKEL come from the germline V gene (reference sequence). CDR3 amino acids: CASSQRRGSEAFF. The CDR3, as DNA: TGTGCCAGCAGCCAACGTAGGGGGAGTGAAGCTTTCTTT.

This clonotype has only a few counts. The chain is built from TRBV29-1 and TRBJ2-7, with TRBD1 as a possible D gene (6 bases). V lost 5 bases and J 6 bases, leaving 11 bases between the germline ends. This CDR3 is 11 amino acids long. CDR1 and CDR2 (germline): SQVTM, ANQGSEA. The CDR3 is CSVTGSREQYF. The CDR3 DNA sequence: TGCAGCGTTACAGGGAGCCGCGAGCAGTACTTC.

V is TRBV28 and J is TRBJ2-7; TRBD1 matches 10 bases. The germline V gene encodes CDR1 MDHEN and CDR2 SYDVKM. J lost 4 bases, V lost 6 bases, and 9 bases had no gene match. The CDR3 contains 15 residues. The CDR3 coding sequence is TGTGCCAGCAGCGCTAGGGGGACAGGGGCTTACGAGCAGTACTTC. Its protein is CASSARGTGAYEQYF.

This clonotype appeared a few times. The chain employs TRBV5-1 and TRBJ2-1, with 8 bases that match TRBD2. Germline CDR1 is SGHRS and CDR2 is YFSETQ. V lost 2 bases to trimming and J lost 4 bases; unmatched junction nucleotides: 11. The CDR3 runs to 17 residues. CDR3 sequence reads: CASSFAQRSGSYNEQFF. The CDR3 DNA sequence: TGCGCCAGCAGCTTTGCCCAGAGGAGCGGGAGTTACAATGAGCAGTTCTTC.